This entry features one T cell receptor beta chain sequence. These data belong to a study of blood T cell repertoires in COVID-19. Sequenced by immunoSEQ multiplex PCR; TCRdb stores in-frame clones only, minus some. The sample consists of about 82,000 clones, around 82% of them appearing once. CDR1 and CDR2 (germline): MGHDK, SYGVNS. V dropped 4 bases and J dropped 4; count of bases not matched to a gene: 9. CDR3 size: 17 residues. The sequence derives from an older woman with acute or convalescent COVID-19. The rearrangement uses TRBV25-1 and TRBJ2-3; TRBD2 aligns across 12 bases. The specimen sequenced was peripheral blood. CDR3 nucleotide sequence: TGTGCCAGCAGTGGTCGACTAGCGGGAGTGCTCCCAGATACGCAGTATTTT. Its protein product is CASSGRLAGVLPDTQYF.